These T cell receptor beta chains were read from a single sample in a study of blood T cells in healthy people across ages. Each CDR3 protein is one row after TCRdb ran MiXCR on the 5' RACE reads. The sample includes about 500,000 distinct CDR3 sequences, about 24% of them seen just once. Another study also made use of these data, one on T cells of mothers and their children.

Input material: blood. These receptors all come from a boy aged 5 to 17 in good health. The CDR3 runs from the conserved cysteine through the conserved F or W. The order of the fields is clone size, J gene, V gene, D gene, CDR3 protein, CDR3 DNA. A D gene is named only where the DNA matches it firmly. Not all rows give a size; the values are once, few, many and, for expanded clones, a class.

few,TRBJ2-1,TRBV6-2/TRBV6-3,TRBD2,CASSPESDGLAGVPFYNEQFF,TGTGCCAGCAGCCCCGAGTCAGATGGACTAGCGGGAGTTCCCTTTTACAATGAGCAGTTCTTC
.,TRBJ1-4,TRBV5-1,.,CASSLSGVRGEKLFF,TGCGCCAGCAGCTTGTCAGGGGTGAGAGGGGAAAAACTGTTTTTT
.,TRBJ2-7,TRBV11-1,TRBD2,CASSLARGLAGTYEQYF,TGTGCCAGCAGCTTAGCCCGGGGACTAGCGGGTACCTACGAGCAGTACTTC
few,TRBJ2-1,TRBV20-1,.,CSAARGNNEQFF,TGCAGTGCTGCACGGGGGAACAATGAGCAGTTCTTC
few,TRBJ1-6,TRBV3-1,.,CASSQNQGNSPLHF,TGTGCCAGCAGCCAAAACCAGGGGAATTCACCCCTCCACTTT
few,TRBJ2-5,TRBV7-2,TRBD2,CASSHPWRGGQETQYF,TGTGCCAGCAGCCACCCTTGGCGGGGGGGCCAAGAGACCCAGTACTTC
few,TRBJ2-7,TRBV2,TRBD2,CASSQTSGGYEQYF,TGTGCCAGCAGCCAGACTAGCGGGGGGTACGAGCAGTACTTC
.,TRBJ2-2,TRBV20-1,.,CSARRSSTGELFF,TGCAGTGCTAGAAGGAGCAGCACCGGGGAGCTGTTTTTT
.,TRBJ2-5,TRBV20-1,.,CSARQDPSQYF,TGCAGTGCGCGACAGGACCCTTCGCAGTACTTC
.,TRBJ2-5,TRBV18,TRBD1,CAGSPPGTAEETQYF,TGTGCCGGCTCACCACCGGGGACAGCAGAAGAGACCCAGTACTTC
many,TRBJ2-7,TRBV12-3/TRBV12-4,.,CASSLALGEQYF,TGTGCCAGCAGTTTAGCCCTAGGCGAGCAGTACTTC
.,TRBJ2-7,TRBV5-1,TRBD2,CASSLVLAGSYEQYF,TGCGCCAGCAGCTTGGTTCTAGCGGGGTCCTACGAGCAGTACTTC
few,TRBJ2-7,TRBV29-1,TRBD2,CSVVTSSYEQYF,TGCAGCGTTGTGACTAGCAGCTACGAGCAGTACTTC
many,TRBJ1-1,TRBV20-1,TRBD1,CSASPDRGHTEAFF,TGCAGTGCTAGCCCCGACAGGGGCCACACTGAAGCTTTCTTT
.,TRBJ1-4,TRBV5-1,TRBD1,CASSYGQDPSEKLFF,TGCGCCAGCAGCTATGGACAGGACCCGTCGGAAAAACTGTTTTTT
.,TRBJ2-7,TRBV12-3/TRBV12-4,TRBD1,CASSRDRVPSYEQYF,TGTGCCAGCAGTCGGGACAGGGTCCCTTCCTACGAGCAGTACTTC
few,TRBJ2-5,TRBV4-1,.,CASSQVVMETQYF,TGCGCCAGCAGCCAAGTTGTCATGGAGACCCAGTACTTC
.,TRBJ2-5,TRBV7-2,.,CASSLAALQETQYF,TGTGCCAGCAGCTTAGCTGCGCTCCAAGAGACCCAGTACTTC
few,TRBJ2-5,TRBV14,TRBD1,CASSRDQDRVFGETQYF,TGTGCCAGCAGCCGAGATCAGGACAGGGTGTTTGGAGAGACCCAGTACTTC
many,TRBJ2-4,TRBV7-9,.,CASSPRGEWIQYF,TGTGCCAGCAGCCCTAGGGGGGAGTGGATTCAGTACTTC
.,TRBJ1-2,TRBV9,TRBD1,CASSLRTGPNYGYTF,TGTGCCAGCAGCCTCCGGACAGGGCCTAACTATGGCTACACCTTC
.,TRBJ1-2,TRBV3-1,TRBD1,CASSQWTGGADGYTF,TGTGCCAGCAGCCAATGGACAGGGGGTGCGGATGGCTACACCTTC
.,TRBJ1-1,TRBV28,.,CARARSFTEAFF,TGTGCCAGGGCCCGTAGCTTCACTGAAGCTTTCTTT
few,TRBJ2-5,TRBV20-1,TRBD1,CSAPLGQGKTQYF,TGCAGTGCCCCCCTGGGACAGGGAAAGACCCAGTACTTC
few,TRBJ2-1,TRBV7-2,.,CASSPRYNEQFF,TGTGCCAGCAGCCCGCGCTACAATGAGCAGTTCTTC
few,TRBJ2-2,TRBV20-1,TRBD2,CSAVRDYQMYTGELFF,TGCAGTGCTGTCCGGGACTACCAGATGTACACCGGGGAGCTGTTTTTT
.,TRBJ2-7,TRBV4-3,TRBD2,CVSSQDALGGRTSGGQYF,TGCGTCAGCAGCCAAGATGCGCTTGGAGGGCGGACTAGCGGGGGGCAGTACTTC
few,TRBJ2-1,TRBV7-6,TRBD1,CASSWSGGSYNEQFF,TGTGCCAGCAGCTGGTCAGGGGGCTCCTACAATGAGCAGTTCTTC
few,TRBJ2-5,TRBV27,.,CASSFRRGNQETQYF,TGTGCCAGCAGTTTCCGTCGCGGGAACCAAGAGACCCAGTACTTC
once,TRBJ2-5,TRBV18,.,CASSPPNSPGQQETQYF,TGTGCCAGCTCACCACCGAACTCCCCGGGACAACAAGAGACCCAGTACTTC
.,TRBJ1-2,TRBV2,.,CASAPSGYGEGYTF,TGTGCCAGCGCCCCCTCAGGATACGGGGAGGGCTACACCTTC
.,TRBJ2-7,TRBV11-2,TRBD2,CASSLLAGTSGTYEQYF,TGTGCCAGCAGCCTACTCGCCGGGACTAGCGGGACCTACGAGCAGTACTTC
few,TRBJ1-2,TRBV29-1,TRBD1,CSVFSGTEGYTF,TGCAGCGTTTTTTCCGGGACAGAGGGCTACACCTTC
few,TRBJ2-5,TRBV7-9,.,CASSLNSGKETQYF,TGTGCCAGCAGCTTAAATAGCGGTAAAGAGACCCAGTACTTC
.,TRBJ1-1,TRBV4-3,.,CASSQDWTEDTYEAFF,TGCGCCAGCAGCCAAGATTGGACGGAGGACACTTATGAAGCTTTCTTT
many,TRBJ2-4,TRBV29-1,TRBD1,CSAQGQFQNIQYF,TGCAGCGCCCAGGGACAGTTTCAAAACATTCAGTACTTC
.,TRBJ2-7,TRBV20-1,TRBD1,CSAKEPGTGAEQYF,TGCAGTGCTAAAGAGCCTGGGACAGGGGCCGAGCAGTACTTC
.,TRBJ2-5,TRBV20-1,.,CSAPHWTATQETQYF,TGCAGTGCTCCCCATTGGACAGCCACCCAAGAGACCCAGTACTTC
few,TRBJ2-7,TRBV10-3,TRBD1,CAISESRQGANYEQYF,TGTGCCATCAGTGAGTCGCGACAGGGGGCGAACTACGAGCAGTACTTC
many,TRBJ2-7,TRBV25-1,.,CASSESGAGIYEQYF,TGTGCCAGCAGTGAATCAGGGGCTGGGATCTACGAGCAGTACTTC
once,TRBJ2-1,TRBV6-4,.,CASSDSRGTHSNEQFF,TGTGCCAGCAGTGACTCGAGGGGGACCCATTCCAATGAGCAGTTCTTC